This T cell receptor beta chain was captured in a study of Graves' ophthalmopathy and Graves' hyperthyroidism (dated by TCRdb to 2017 to 2018). Background on the whole study: Peripheral blood was collected before any treatment was given, at the time of initial diagnosis. After sampling, hyperthyroidism patients received methimazole starting at 30 mg daily, and ophthalmopathy patients received high-dose intravenous methylprednisolone. In total, 135 blood samples were TCR-sequenced: fewer than 50 ophthalmopathy, under 80 hyperthyroidism and 17 hyperthyroidism-to-ophthalmopathy patients. TCR beta repertoire signatures were used to distinguish Graves' ophthalmopathy from Graves' hyperthyroidism and to predict progression to ophthalmopathy. For training and testing, the approximately 92 patients in the discovery cohort were randomly divided in a 7:3 ratio. T-cell repertoires of thyroid tissue and blood were compared in more than five hyperthyroidism patients. An independent validation cohort comprised 18 hyperthyroidism patients and roughly 15 patients who later progressed from hyperthyroidism to ophthalmopathy. A discovery set of 95 to 100 patients (around 44 ophthalmopathy, 57 stable hyperthyroidism) was enrolled to explore V-J signatures distinguishing ophthalmopathy from hyperthyroidism. Beyond this particular receptor, the publication reports: Most of the expanded thyroid clonotypes with a frequency above 0.001 were also detected in blood, and it was suggested that the thyroid immune response may be reflected by blood repertoires. No statistical method was used to set the sample size in advance, and the investigators knew which group each participant was assigned to. In validation, the model predicted ophthalmopathy progression with 70.59% sensitivity and around 72% specificity; about a dozen predicted patients were CT-confirmed with GO in a median of around 6.5 months. In cross-validation, the 13-signature model distinguished ophthalmopathy from stable hyperthyroidism with approximately 90% sensitivity and 81.08% specificity, while in the test set the corresponding values were about 80% and 75%.

Ophthalmopathy patients were characterized by moderately to severely active disease, a Clinical Activity Score of at least 3, a NOSPECS grade of at least 4, and a disease duration under 3 months. Anyone with other autoimmune diseases, uncontrolled infections, pregnancy or lactation was excluded from the study. Clinical symptoms, serum thyroxine, TRAb, thyroid ultrasound and orbital computed tomography were used for diagnosis. Ficoll-Paque density gradient centrifugation was used to isolate PBMCs from about 9 ml of fresh peripheral blood. Total RNA was extracted with Trizol reagent and quality-checked on an Agilent 2100 Bioanalyzer. CDR1 and CDR2 were assigned from the germline V gene as MNHEY and SVGAGI. The CDR3, cysteine through phenylalanine, is 15 amino acids long. Kept here is only the CDR3 DNA, which spans 45 bases and is read in frame from base 1. Ten or more counts support this clonotype. Its antigen is still unknown. With a much larger clone just one base away, this may be a read error.

For repertoire sequencing, the TCR beta CDR3 regions were amplified from RNA transcripts. The first round of RT-PCR was done with HTBI primers and the Qiagen OneStep RT-PCR kit, and was followed by a second round of multiplex PCR, then size selection and purification. Libraries were sequenced paired-end with 100 bp reads on an Illumina HiSeq2000. On the study's bioinformatics: SOAPnuke was used to process the reads, throwing out any read that had adapters, had uncalled bases, had a mean Phred below 15, or lacked an exact constant-primer or identifier match. COPE v1.2.5 was used to merge high-quality paired reads. Each unique nucleotide sequence was defined as a clonotype, and clonotypes were aligned to IMGT TRB V, D and J references with MiTCR v1.1. The analysis was limited to V-J combinations with a frequency above 0.0001, which together covered roughly 99% of the repertoires. A TCR clonal expansion and chaos score per V-J combination was defined as the ratio of F50 clonal expansion to chaos observed in the TCRdist matrix. Features were reduced by Welch's t-statistics and random forest to around 13 V-J combinations, which fed a naive Bayes classifier. The similarity between thyroid and blood repertoires was quantified using the Morisita-Horn index. In-frame beta chains were kept once TCRdb had trimmed the public reads at Q25 with fastp and called clones with MiXCR. Each entry is one CDR3 protein sequence, shown with its most common DNA and genes. Here the V and J calls rest on TCRdb's processing, not on the authors' analysis. The table for this sample lists 350,000 to 400,000 distinct CDR3 sequences; 18% of them were counted only once. The ten largest clones capture 1.5% to 2% of the sample.

The chain is assembled from TRBV6-5 and TRBJ2-5; 8 middle bases align to TRBD2. The sequencing sample was made of peripheral blood. The TCR originated in a woman under 30 with Graves' ophthalmopathy. Donor details come from another sample of the same person, matched by shared clones. DNA sequence: TGTGCCAGCAGGTTACTAGCGGCTCCCCAAGGGACCCAGTACTTC. Its translation reads: CASRLLAAPQGTQYF.